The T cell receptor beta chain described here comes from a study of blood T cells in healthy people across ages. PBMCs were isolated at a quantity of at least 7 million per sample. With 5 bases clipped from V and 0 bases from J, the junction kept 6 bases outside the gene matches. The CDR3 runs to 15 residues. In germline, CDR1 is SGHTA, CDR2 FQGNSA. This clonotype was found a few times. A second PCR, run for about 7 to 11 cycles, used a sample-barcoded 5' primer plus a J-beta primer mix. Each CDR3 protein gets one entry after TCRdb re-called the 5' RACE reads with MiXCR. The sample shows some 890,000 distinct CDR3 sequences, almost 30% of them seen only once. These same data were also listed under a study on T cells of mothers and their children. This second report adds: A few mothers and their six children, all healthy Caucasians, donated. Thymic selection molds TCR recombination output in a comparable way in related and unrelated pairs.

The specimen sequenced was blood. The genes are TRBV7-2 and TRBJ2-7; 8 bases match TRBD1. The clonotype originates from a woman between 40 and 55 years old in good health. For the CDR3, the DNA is TGTGCCAGCAGCACGACAGGGGCAATCTCCTACGAGCAGTACTTC. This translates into CASSTTGAISYEQYF.